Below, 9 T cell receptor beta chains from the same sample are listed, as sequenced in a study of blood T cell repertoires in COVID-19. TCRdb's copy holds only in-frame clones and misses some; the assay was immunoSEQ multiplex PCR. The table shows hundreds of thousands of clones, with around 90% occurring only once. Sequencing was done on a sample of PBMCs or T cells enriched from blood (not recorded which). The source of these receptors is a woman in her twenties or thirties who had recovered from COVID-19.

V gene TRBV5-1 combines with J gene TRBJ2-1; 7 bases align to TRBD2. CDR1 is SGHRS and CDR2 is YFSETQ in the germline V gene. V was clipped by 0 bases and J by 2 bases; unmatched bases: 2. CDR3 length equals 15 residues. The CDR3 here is CASSLAAGPYNEQFF. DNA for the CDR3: TGCGCCAGCAGCTTGGCAGCGGGGCCCTACAATGAGCAGTTCTTC.

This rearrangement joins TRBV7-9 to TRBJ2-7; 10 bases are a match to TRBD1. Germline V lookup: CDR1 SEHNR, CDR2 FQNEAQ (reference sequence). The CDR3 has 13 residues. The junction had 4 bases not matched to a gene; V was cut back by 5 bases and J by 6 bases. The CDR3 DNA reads TGTGCCAGCAGCCCCTGGGACAGGGGCGAGCAGTACTTC. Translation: CASSPWDRGEQYF.

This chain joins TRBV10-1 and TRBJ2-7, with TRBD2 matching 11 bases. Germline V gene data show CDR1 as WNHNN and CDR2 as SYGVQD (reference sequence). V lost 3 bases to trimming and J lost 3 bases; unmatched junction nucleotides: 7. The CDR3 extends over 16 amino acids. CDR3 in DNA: TGCGCCAGCAGTGACTTAGCGGGAGGGATGATCTACGAGCAGTACTTC. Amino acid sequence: CASSDLAGGMIYEQYF.

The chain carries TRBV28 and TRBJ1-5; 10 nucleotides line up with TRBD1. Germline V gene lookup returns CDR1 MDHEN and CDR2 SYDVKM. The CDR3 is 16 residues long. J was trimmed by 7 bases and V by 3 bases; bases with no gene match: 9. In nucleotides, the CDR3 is TGTGCCAGCAGTTTTAGGGGACAGGGGCATTGGCAGCCCCAGCATTTT. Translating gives CASSFRGQGHWQPQHF.

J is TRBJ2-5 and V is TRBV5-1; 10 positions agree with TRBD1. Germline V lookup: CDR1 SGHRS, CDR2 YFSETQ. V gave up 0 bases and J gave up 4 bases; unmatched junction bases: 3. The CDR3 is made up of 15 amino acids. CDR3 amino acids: CASSLATGGVETQYF. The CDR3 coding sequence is TGCGCCAGCAGCTTGGCGACAGGGGGCGTAGAGACCCAGTACTTC.

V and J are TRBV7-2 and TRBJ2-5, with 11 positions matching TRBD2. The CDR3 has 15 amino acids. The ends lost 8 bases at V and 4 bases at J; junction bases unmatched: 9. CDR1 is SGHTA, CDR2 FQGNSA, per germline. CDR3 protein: CASWVAGGLLETQYF. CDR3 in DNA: TGTGCCAGCTGGGTAGCGGGGGGGCTCTTAGAGACCCAGTACTTC.

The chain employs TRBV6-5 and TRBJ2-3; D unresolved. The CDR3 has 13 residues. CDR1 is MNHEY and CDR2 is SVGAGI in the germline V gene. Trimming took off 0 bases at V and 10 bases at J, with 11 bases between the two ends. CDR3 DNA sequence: TGTGCCAGCAGTTACTCCGATGGCCATGCGCAGTATTTT. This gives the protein CASSYSDGHAQYF.

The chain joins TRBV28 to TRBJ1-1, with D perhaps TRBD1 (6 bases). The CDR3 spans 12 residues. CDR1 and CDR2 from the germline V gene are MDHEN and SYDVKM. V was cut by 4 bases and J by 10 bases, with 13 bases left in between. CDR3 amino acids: CASSYRVLGAFF. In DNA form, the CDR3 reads TGTGCCAGCAGTTACAGGGTCCTAGGAGCTTTCTTT.

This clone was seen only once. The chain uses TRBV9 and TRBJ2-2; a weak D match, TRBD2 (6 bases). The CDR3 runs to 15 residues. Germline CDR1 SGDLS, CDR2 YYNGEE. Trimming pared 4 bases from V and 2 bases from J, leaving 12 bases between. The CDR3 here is CASSRGTLNTGELFF. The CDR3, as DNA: TGTGCCAGCAGCCGCGGGACTCTTAACACCGGGGAGCTGTTTTTT.